The sequence of this T cell receptor (beta chain) was determined in a study of response to subunit inactivated influenza vaccine. Study-level points and caveats: With each seasonal influenza vaccination, the authors suggested, few new T cells are recruited.

V lost 1 base and J lost 8, with 11 bases in between. The length of the CDR3 is 14 residues. Germline lookup yields CDR1 SGHTA and CDR2 FQGNSA. One entry per CDR3 protein, called by TCRdb with MiXCR from the RT-PCR reads. The profile shows about 310,000 distinct CDR3 sequences, 22% of them singletons. This clonotype was detected only a few times. What it binds is not known. The sequence was collected from a man aged 50-75 years who received an inactivated influenza vaccine. The V and J genes are TRBV7-2 and TRBJ2-2, with TRBD2 as a possible D gene (5 bases). Specimen: PBMCs from blood, collected about 20 months after vaccination. CDR3 amino acids: CASSLVMGAGELFF. In DNA, the CDR3 is TGTGCCAGCAGCTTAGTAATGGGAGCTGGGGAGCTGTTTTTT.